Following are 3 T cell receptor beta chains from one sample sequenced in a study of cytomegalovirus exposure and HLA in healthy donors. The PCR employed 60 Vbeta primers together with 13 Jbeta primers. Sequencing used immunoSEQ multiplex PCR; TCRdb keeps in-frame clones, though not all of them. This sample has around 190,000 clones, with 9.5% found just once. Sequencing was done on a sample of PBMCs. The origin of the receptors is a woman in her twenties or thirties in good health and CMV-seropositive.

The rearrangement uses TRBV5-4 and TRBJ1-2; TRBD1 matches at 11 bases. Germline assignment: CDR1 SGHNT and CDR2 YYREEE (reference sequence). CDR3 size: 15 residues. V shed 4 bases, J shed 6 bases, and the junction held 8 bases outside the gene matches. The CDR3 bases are TGTGCCAGCAGCCACCGGGACAGGGGGAACAATGGCTACACCTTC. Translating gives CASSHRDRGNNGYTF.

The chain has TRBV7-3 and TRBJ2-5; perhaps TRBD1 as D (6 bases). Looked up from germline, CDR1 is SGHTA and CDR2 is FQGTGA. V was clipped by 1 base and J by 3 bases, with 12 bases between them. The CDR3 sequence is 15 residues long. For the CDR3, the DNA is TGTGCCAGCAGCTTAAATCAGGGGACGGAAGAGACCCAGTACTTC. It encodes CASSLNQGTEETQYF.

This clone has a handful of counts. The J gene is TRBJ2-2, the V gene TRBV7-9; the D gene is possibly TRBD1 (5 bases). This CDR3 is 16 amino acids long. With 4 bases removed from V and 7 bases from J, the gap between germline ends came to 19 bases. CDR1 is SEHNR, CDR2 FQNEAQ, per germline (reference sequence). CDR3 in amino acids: CASSSRRQGSNGELFF. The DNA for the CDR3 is TGTGCCAGCAGCTCCCGGCGGCAGGGCAGTAACGGGGAGCTGTTTTTT.